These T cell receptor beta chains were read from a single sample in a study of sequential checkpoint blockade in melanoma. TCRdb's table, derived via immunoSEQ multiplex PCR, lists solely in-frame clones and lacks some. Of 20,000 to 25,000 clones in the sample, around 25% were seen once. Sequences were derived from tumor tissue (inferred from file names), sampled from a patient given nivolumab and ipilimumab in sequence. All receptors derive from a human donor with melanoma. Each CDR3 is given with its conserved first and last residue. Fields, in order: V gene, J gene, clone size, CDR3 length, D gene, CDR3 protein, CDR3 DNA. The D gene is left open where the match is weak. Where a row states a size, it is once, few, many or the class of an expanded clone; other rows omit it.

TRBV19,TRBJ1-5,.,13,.,CASSRDANQPQHF,TGTGCCAGTAGTAGGGACGCCAATCAGCCCCAGCATTTT
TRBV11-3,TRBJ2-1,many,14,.,CASSFQSSYNEQFF,TGTGCCAGCAGCTTCCAAAGCTCCTACAATGAGCAGTTCTTC
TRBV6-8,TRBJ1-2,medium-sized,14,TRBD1,CASTNRGGSYGYTF,TGTGCCAGCACCAACAGGGGAGGGAGCTATGGCTACACCTTC
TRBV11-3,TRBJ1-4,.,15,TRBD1,CASSTQGTANEKLFF,TGTGCCAGCAGCACCCAAGGGACAGCGAATGAAAAACTGTTTTTT
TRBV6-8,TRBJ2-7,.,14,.,CASSYLGAEYEQYF,TGTGCCAGCAGTTACTTGGGGGCGGAATACGAGCAGTACTTC
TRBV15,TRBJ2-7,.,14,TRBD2,CATSRTSEAYEQYF,TGTGCCACCAGCAGGACTAGCGAAGCCTACGAGCAGTACTTC
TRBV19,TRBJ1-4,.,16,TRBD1,CASSAINTGEKEKLFF,TGTGCCAGTAGTGCAATAAACACAGGGGAGAAGGAAAAACTGTTTTTT
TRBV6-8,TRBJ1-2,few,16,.,CASSRMRGGLNYGYTF,TGTGCCAGCAGTCGCATGAGGGGGGGCCTTAACTATGGCTACACCTTC
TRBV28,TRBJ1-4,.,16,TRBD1,CASSLTGLSTNEKLFF,TGTGCCAGCAGTTTGACAGGGCTTTCAACTAATGAAAAACTGTTTTTT
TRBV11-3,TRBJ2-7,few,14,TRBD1,CASRGGTGYGEQYF,TGTGCCAGCCGTGGCGGGACAGGGTATGGGGAGCAGTACTTC
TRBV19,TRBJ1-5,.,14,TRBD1,CASGFTGVGQPQHF,TGTGCCAGTGGGTTTACAGGGGTGGGTCAGCCCCAGCATTTT
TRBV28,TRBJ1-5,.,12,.,CASSFAFQPQHF,TGTGCCAGCAGTTTCGCCTTTCAGCCCCAGCATTTT
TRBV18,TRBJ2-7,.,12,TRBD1,CASSSDRVEQYF,TGTGCCAGCTCGTCCGACAGGGTCGAGCAGTACTTC
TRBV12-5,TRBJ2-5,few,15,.,CASALSVGSAETQYF,TGTGCCAGCGCACTTAGTGTAGGGTCCGCCGAGACCCAGTACTTC
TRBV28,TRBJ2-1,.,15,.,CASTRGGRAFNEQFF,TGTGCCAGCACCAGAGGGGGGAGGGCCTTCAATGAGCAGTTCTTC
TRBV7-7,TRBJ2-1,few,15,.,CASSLEGSTVNEQFF,TGTGCCAGCAGCTTAGAAGGGTCGACCGTCAATGAGCAGTTCTTC
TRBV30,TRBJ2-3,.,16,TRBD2,CASRSLAGGSSDTQYF,TGTGCCTCTCGATCTTTAGCGGGGGGGAGTTCAGATACGCAGTATTTT
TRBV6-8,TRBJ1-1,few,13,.,CASSWDLNTEAFF,TGTGCCAGCAGTTGGGATTTGAACACTGAAGCTTTCTTT
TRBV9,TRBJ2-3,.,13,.,CASRAASTDTQYF,TGTGCCAGCAGGGCGGCTAGCACAGATACGCAGTATTTT
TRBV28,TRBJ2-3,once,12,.,CASSLYTDTQYF,TGTGCCAGCAGTTTATATACAGATACGCAGTATTTT
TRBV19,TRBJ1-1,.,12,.,CASSIQGLQAFF,TGTGCCAGTAGTATTCAAGGGCTCCAAGCTTTCTTT
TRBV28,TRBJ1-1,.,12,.,CASSSTGTEAFF,TGTGCCAGCAGTTCGACAGGCACTGAAGCTTTCTTT
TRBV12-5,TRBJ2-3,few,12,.,CASTRGTDTQYF,TGTGCCAGCACCAGGGGAACAGATACGCAGTATTTT
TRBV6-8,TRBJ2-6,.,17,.,CASSYSSGSSGANVLTF,TGTGCCAGCAGTTACTCGAGTGGTAGCTCTGGGGCCAACGTCCTGACTTTC
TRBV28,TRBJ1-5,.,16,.,CASSFPALYSNQPQHF,TGTGCCAGCAGTTTCCCGGCATTATATAGCAATCAGCCCCAGCATTTT
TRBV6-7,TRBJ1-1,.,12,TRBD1,CASPGQTSEAFF,TGTGCCAGCCCGGGACAGACTTCTGAAGCTTTCTTT
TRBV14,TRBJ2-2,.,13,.,CASSRDQTGELFF,TGTGCCAGCAGCCGGGACCAAACCGGGGAGCTGTTTTTT
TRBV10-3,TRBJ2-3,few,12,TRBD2,CASGGDYPLQYF,TGTGCCAGCGGGGGGGACTACCCTCTGCAGTATTTT
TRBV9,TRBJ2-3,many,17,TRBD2,CASSVGLAGAGADTQYF,TGTGCCAGCAGCGTAGGGCTAGCGGGGGCCGGGGCAGATACGCAGTATTTT
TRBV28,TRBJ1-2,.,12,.,CASLDSWGGYTF,TGTGCCAGTCTCGACAGTTGGGGAGGCTACACCTTC
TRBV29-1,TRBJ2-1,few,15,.,CSVEDHPLSYNEQFF,TGCAGCGTTGAAGATCACCCACTCTCCTACAATGAGCAGTTCTTC
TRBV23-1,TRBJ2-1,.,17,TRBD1,CASSQSPTGGSYNEQFF,TGCGCCAGCAGTCAATCGCCGACAGGGGGCTCCTACAATGAGCAGTTCTTC
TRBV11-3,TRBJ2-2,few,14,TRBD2,CASSKRTSVGELFF,TGTGCCAGCAGCAAAAGGACTAGCGTCGGGGAGCTGTTTTTT
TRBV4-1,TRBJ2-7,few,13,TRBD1,CASSMGQGYEQYF,TGCGCCAGCAGCATGGGACAGGGCTACGAGCAGTACTTC
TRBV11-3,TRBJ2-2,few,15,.,CASSFGSNPTGELFF,TGTGCCAGCAGCTTCGGTAGCAATCCCACCGGGGAGCTGTTTTTT
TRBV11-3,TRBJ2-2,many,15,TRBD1,CASSGQGQNTGELFF,TGTGCCAGCAGCGGACAGGGACAGAACACCGGGGAGCTGTTTTTT
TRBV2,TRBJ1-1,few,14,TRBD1,CASTLTGGNTEAFF,TGTGCCAGCACCCTTACAGGGGGGAACACTGAAGCTTTCTTT
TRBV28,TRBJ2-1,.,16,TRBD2,CASSAGGQLSYNEQFF,TGTGCCAGCAGTGCGGGGGGCCAACTCTCCTACAATGAGCAGTTCTTC
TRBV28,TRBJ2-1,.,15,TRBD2,CASGWGTSGYNEQFF,TGTGCCAGCGGCTGGGGGACTAGCGGTTACAATGAGCAGTTCTTC
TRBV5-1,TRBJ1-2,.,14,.,CASSLGSANYGYTF,TGCGCCAGCAGCCTCGGGAGTGCTAACTATGGCTACACCTTC
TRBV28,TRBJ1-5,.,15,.,CASSLSGSLNQPQHF,TGTGCCAGCAGTTTATCCGGCAGCCTCAATCAGCCCCAGCATTTT
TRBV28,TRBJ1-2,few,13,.,CASSFRELYGYTF,TGTGCCAGCAGTTTCAGGGAACTCTATGGCTACACCTTC
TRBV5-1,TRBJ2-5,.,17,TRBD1,CASSLQGTGGAGETQYF,TGCGCCAGCAGCTTGCAGGGGACAGGGGGCGCCGGGGAGACCCAGTACTTC
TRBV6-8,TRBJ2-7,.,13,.,CASSYQQIYEQYF,TGTGCCAGCAGTTACCAACAAATCTACGAGCAGTACTTC
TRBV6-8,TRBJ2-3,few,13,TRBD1,CASRQGGTDTQYF,TGTGCCAGCAGACAGGGGGGCACAGATACGCAGTATTTT
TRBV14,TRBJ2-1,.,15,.,CASSPQTGSYNEQFF,TGTGCCAGCAGCCCACAGACCGGCTCCTACAATGAGCAGTTCTTC
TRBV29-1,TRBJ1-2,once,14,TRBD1,CSVGPGQGAGGYTF,TGCAGCGTTGGACCGGGACAGGGGGCTGGTGGCTACACCTTC
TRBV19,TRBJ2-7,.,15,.,CASSDTGTVSYEQYF,TGTGCCAGTAGTGATACAGGGACTGTGTCCTACGAGCAGTACTTC
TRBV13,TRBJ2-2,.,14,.,CASSLGTTTGELFF,TGTGCCAGCAGCTTAGGGACTACCACCGGGGAGCTGTTTTTT
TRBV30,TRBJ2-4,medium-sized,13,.,CAWRVRSEYIQYF,TGTGCCTGGAGGGTAAGGTCGGAATACATTCAGTACTTC
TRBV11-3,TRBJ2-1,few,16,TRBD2,CASSSEPGLANNEQFF,TGTGCCAGCAGCTCAGAACCGGGACTAGCGAACAATGAGCAGTTCTTC